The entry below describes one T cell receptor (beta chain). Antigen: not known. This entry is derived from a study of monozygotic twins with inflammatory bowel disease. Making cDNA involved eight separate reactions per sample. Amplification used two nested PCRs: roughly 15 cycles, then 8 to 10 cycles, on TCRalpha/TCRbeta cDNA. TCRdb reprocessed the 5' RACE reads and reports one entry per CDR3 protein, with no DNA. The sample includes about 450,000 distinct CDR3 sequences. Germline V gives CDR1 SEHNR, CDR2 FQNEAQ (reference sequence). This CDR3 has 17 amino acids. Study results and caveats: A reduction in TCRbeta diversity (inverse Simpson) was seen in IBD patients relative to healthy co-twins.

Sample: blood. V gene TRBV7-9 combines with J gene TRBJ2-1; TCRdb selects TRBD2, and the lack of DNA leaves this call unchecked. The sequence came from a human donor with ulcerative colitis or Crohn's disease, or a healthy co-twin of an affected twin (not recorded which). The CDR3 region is CASSLVGLAPQGNEQFF.